This TCR beta chain stems from a study of cytomegalovirus exposure and HLA in healthy donors. About the research overall: From donors who were HLA-typed, an early data release held 70 million to 90 million unique TCRs. Points from the study as a whole: What was likely a sequencing artifact was a cluster of highly shared sequence variants.

In the PCR, 60 Vbeta and 13 Jbeta primers were used. Data came from immunoSEQ multiplex PCR; TCRdb stores just in-frame clones and leaves some out. In the table there are tens of thousands of clones, roughly 66% of which are singletons. On this clone: Its antigen is undetermined.

The V end was cut by 2 bases, the J end by 7 bases, with 8 bases between. Germline CDR1 LNHDA, CDR2 SQIVND (reference sequence). The CDR3 loop spans 12 amino acids. The source of this sequence is a man under 40 in good health and CMV-seronegative. Sequenced input: PBMCs. The V call is TRBV19, the J call TRBJ1-1; D is ambiguous. CDR3 coding DNA: TGTGCCAGTAGTATACAGGAAAGTGAAGCTTTCTTT. Translated, it gives CASSIQESEAFF.